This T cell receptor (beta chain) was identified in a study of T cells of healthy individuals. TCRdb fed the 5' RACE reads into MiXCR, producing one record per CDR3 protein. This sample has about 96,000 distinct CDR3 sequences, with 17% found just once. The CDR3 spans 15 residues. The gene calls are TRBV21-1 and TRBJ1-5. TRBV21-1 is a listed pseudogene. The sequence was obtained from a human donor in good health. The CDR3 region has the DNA TGTGCCAGCAGCAACGAAGGACGGTTCAATCAGCCCCAGCATTTT. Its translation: CASSNEGRFNQPQHF.